Listed below are T cell receptor beta chains from one sample, sequenced in a study of identical twins. TCRdb fed the 5' RACE reads into MiXCR, producing one record per CDR3 protein. The profile covers about 690,000 distinct CDR3 sequences, with 21% appearing a single time and roughly 4% taken by the ten largest. These sequences were also reported in another study, on T cells expressing NK-cell markers.

Sequenced sample: PBMCs. These receptors all stem from a woman in her late teens or twenties in good health. CDR3s include the opening cysteine and the closing phenylalanine or tryptophan. D genes are given only for firm matches. Clone size is given for some rows only: seen once, a few or many times, or a class if the clone is expanded.

D gene: .; J gene: TRBJ2-3; V gene: TRBV7-9; CDR3 length: 15; clone size: few; CDR3 DNA: TGTGCCAGCAGCTCAAGTTTTTTAGGGAGAGATACGCAGTATTTT; CDR3 protein: CASSSSFLGRDTQYF
D gene: TRBD2; J gene: TRBJ2-5; V gene: TRBV12-3/TRBV12-4; CDR3 length: 19; clone size: .; CDR3 DNA: TGTGCCAGCAGTTTAGAGGGTCTAGCGGGAGGGCCCCAGGGAGAGACCCAGTACTTC; CDR3 protein: CASSLEGLAGGPQGETQYF
D gene: TRBD2; J gene: TRBJ2-3; V gene: TRBV5-1; CDR3 length: 15; clone size: .; CDR3 DNA: TGCGCCAGCAGCTTGGGCGGGGGGCCCCCAGATACGCAGTATTTT; CDR3 protein: CASSLGGGPPDTQYF
D gene: .; J gene: TRBJ1-3; V gene: TRBV7-2; CDR3 length: 16; clone size: few; CDR3 DNA: TGTGCCAGCAGCAACGAGCGGTACTCGGGTGGAAACACCATATATTTT; CDR3 protein: CASSNERYSGGNTIYF
D gene: TRBD1; J gene: TRBJ2-2; V gene: TRBV7-6; CDR3 length: 14; clone size: .; CDR3 DNA: TGTGCCAGCAGCTCGATCAGGGGGACCGGGGAGCTGTTTTTT; CDR3 protein: CASSSIRGTGELFF
D gene: .; J gene: TRBJ2-7; V gene: TRBV5-1; CDR3 length: 16; clone size: few; CDR3 DNA: TGCGCCAGCAGCTCCGCCACCGGGACGCTAGCCTACGAGCAGTACTTC; CDR3 protein: CASSSATGTLAYEQYF
D gene: .; J gene: TRBJ2-5; V gene: TRBV9; CDR3 length: 15; clone size: .; CDR3 DNA: TGTGCCAGCAGCGCCTCACCGGGGAGGCAAGAGACCCAGTACTTC; CDR3 protein: CASSASPGRQETQYF
D gene: .; J gene: TRBJ2-1; V gene: TRBV5-1; CDR3 length: 15; clone size: few; CDR3 DNA: TGCGCCAGCAGCCTCATCGGGGGCCGCCTCAATGAGCAGTTCTTC; CDR3 protein: CASSLIGGRLNEQFF
D gene: .; J gene: TRBJ1-1; V gene: TRBV20-1; CDR3 length: 14; clone size: many; CDR3 DNA: TGCAGTGCTAAAATTCGGGACCGATACACTGAAGCTTTCTTT; CDR3 protein: CSAKIRDRYTEAFF
D gene: .; J gene: TRBJ2-5; V gene: TRBV7-2; CDR3 length: 14; clone size: .; CDR3 DNA: TGTGCCAGCAGCTTAAATCCGGGCCGGGAGACCCAGTACTTC; CDR3 protein: CASSLNPGRETQYF
D gene: .; J gene: TRBJ1-2; V gene: TRBV9; CDR3 length: 18; clone size: .; CDR3 DNA: TGTGCCAGCAGCCCTCTTGGGAAGCCTACCCATCGAAGCGATGGCTACACCTTC; CDR3 protein: CASSPLGKPTHRSDGYTF
D gene: .; J gene: TRBJ2-3; V gene: TRBV5-5; CDR3 length: 14; clone size: few; CDR3 DNA: TGTGCCAGCAATTTACAGGGAGATGCAGATACGCAGTATTTT; CDR3 protein: CASNLQGDADTQYF
D gene: .; J gene: TRBJ2-1; V gene: TRBV10-2; CDR3 length: 15; clone size: few; CDR3 DNA: TGCGCCAGCAGTGAGCCGGATCGTGGCTTCAATGAGCAGTTCTTC; CDR3 protein: CASSEPDRGFNEQFF
D gene: TRBD2; J gene: TRBJ2-7; V gene: TRBV20-1; CDR3 length: 16; clone size: many; CDR3 DNA: TGCAGTGCTAGAGATTTCAAGCGGGACCATCCCTACGAGCAGTACTTC; CDR3 protein: CSARDFKRDHPYEQYF
D gene: TRBD2; J gene: TRBJ2-7; V gene: TRBV5-1; CDR3 length: 15; clone size: few; CDR3 DNA: TGCGCCAGCAGCTTACCTAGCGGGAGGTCCGGCGAGCAGTACTTC; CDR3 protein: CASSLPSGRSGEQYF
D gene: .; J gene: TRBJ2-7; V gene: TRBV7-9; CDR3 length: 15; clone size: once; CDR3 DNA: TGTGCCAGCAGCCCCCGGGACCTCAGTCTGGCCGAGCAGTACTTC; CDR3 protein: CASSPRDLSLAEQYF
D gene: .; J gene: TRBJ1-3; V gene: TRBV6-1; CDR3 length: 16; clone size: .; CDR3 DNA: TGTGCCAGCAGACGCCAGGGTTTGGAGGGAAGAAACACCATATATTTT; CDR3 protein: CASRRQGLEGRNTIYF
D gene: .; J gene: TRBJ2-1; V gene: TRBV11-2; CDR3 length: 17; clone size: few; CDR3 DNA: TGTGCCAGCAGCTTAGGGGGACGTACTCCTTGGTACAATGAGCAGTTCTTC; CDR3 protein: CASSLGGRTPWYNEQFF
D gene: TRBD2; J gene: TRBJ2-2; V gene: TRBV20-1; CDR3 length: 14; clone size: .; CDR3 DNA: TGCAGTGCACTAGCGGGGGGGTTCGACGGGGAGCTGTTTTTT; CDR3 protein: CSALAGGFDGELFF
D gene: .; J gene: TRBJ2-3; V gene: TRBV20-1; CDR3 length: 14; clone size: few; CDR3 DNA: TGCAGTGCTAGCCGACCACCTAGCACAGATACGCAGTATTTT; CDR3 protein: CSASRPPSTDTQYF
D gene: .; J gene: TRBJ2-7; V gene: TRBV5-1; CDR3 length: 15; clone size: .; CDR3 DNA: TGCGCCAGCAGCTTGGAGACTTATACGCTACACGAGCAGTACTTC; CDR3 protein: CASSLETYTLHEQYF
D gene: .; J gene: TRBJ1-5; V gene: TRBV7-9; CDR3 length: 14; clone size: .; CDR3 DNA: TGTGCCAGCAGTACCCGGGGCAGCAATCAGCCCCAGCATTTT; CDR3 protein: CASSTRGSNQPQHF
D gene: .; J gene: TRBJ2-3; V gene: TRBV6-6; CDR3 length: 12; clone size: .; CDR3 DNA: TGTGCCGGGGGCGGGACACCAGATACGCAGTATTTT; CDR3 protein: CAGGGTPDTQYF
D gene: TRBD1; J gene: TRBJ2-5; V gene: TRBV7-9; CDR3 length: 14; clone size: .; CDR3 DNA: TGTGCCAGCAGCCGATCGACAGGGGTAGAGACCCAGTACTTC; CDR3 protein: CASSRSTGVETQYF
D gene: .; J gene: TRBJ2-1; V gene: TRBV9; CDR3 length: 16; clone size: many; CDR3 DNA: TGTGCCAGCGAGGGGCCGGGCGGGAAGTCCTACAATGAGCAGTTCTTC; CDR3 protein: CASEGPGGKSYNEQFF
D gene: TRBD1; J gene: TRBJ1-6; V gene: TRBV9; CDR3 length: 14; clone size: .; CDR3 DNA: TGTGCCAGCAGGACAGGGCTAGACTTTTCACCCCTCCACTTT; CDR3 protein: CASRTGLDFSPLHF
D gene: TRBD1; J gene: TRBJ1-2; V gene: TRBV20-1; CDR3 length: 14; clone size: .; CDR3 DNA: TGCAGTGCAGAGAATCCGGGACAGGGTAGGGGCTACACCTTC; CDR3 protein: CSAENPGQGRGYTF
D gene: TRBD2; J gene: TRBJ2-1; V gene: TRBV7-9; CDR3 length: 15; clone size: .; CDR3 DNA: TGTGCCAGCAGCTCGCAGCGGGGCCCCTACAATGAGCAGTTCTTC; CDR3 protein: CASSSQRGPYNEQFF
D gene: TRBD1; J gene: TRBJ2-5; V gene: TRBV7-9; CDR3 length: 15; clone size: .; CDR3 DNA: TGTGCCAGCAGCTCGGCAGACAGGGGAGTCGAGACCCAGTACTTC; CDR3 protein: CASSSADRGVETQYF
D gene: .; J gene: TRBJ1-1; V gene: TRBV12-3/TRBV12-4; CDR3 length: 13; clone size: few; CDR3 DNA: TGTGCCAGCAATCAATTCGGGGACACTGAAGCTTTCTTT; CDR3 protein: CASNQFGDTEAFF
D gene: TRBD2; J gene: TRBJ2-1; V gene: TRBV20-1; CDR3 length: 17; clone size: many; CDR3 DNA: TGCAGTGCTAGAGATCGGAGCCTAGCGGGCTCCTACAATGAGCAGTTCTTC; CDR3 protein: CSARDRSLAGSYNEQFF
D gene: TRBD2; J gene: TRBJ2-7; V gene: TRBV20-1; CDR3 length: 16; clone size: .; CDR3 DNA: TGCAGTGCTAGGGGCGACGGGACTAGCGCACTCTACGAGCAGTACTTC; CDR3 protein: CSARGDGTSALYEQYF
D gene: .; J gene: TRBJ2-6; V gene: TRBV6-5; CDR3 length: 16; clone size: few; CDR3 DNA: TGTGCCAGCAGTTACTCTAGGCAGACCGGGGCCAACGTCCTGACTTTC; CDR3 protein: CASSYSRQTGANVLTF
D gene: .; J gene: TRBJ2-7; V gene: TRBV20-1; CDR3 length: 13; clone size: .; CDR3 DNA: TGCAGTGCTAGACAAAGACAGTACTACGAGCAGTACTTC; CDR3 protein: CSARQRQYYEQYF
D gene: .; J gene: TRBJ1-1; V gene: TRBV30; CDR3 length: 15; clone size: .; CDR3 DNA: TGTGCCTGGATAGGTGGAGGCGCAGGGCACACTGAAGCTTTCTTT; CDR3 protein: CAWIGGGAGHTEAFF
D gene: TRBD2; J gene: TRBJ2-5; V gene: TRBV12-3/TRBV12-4; CDR3 length: 13; clone size: few; CDR3 DNA: TGTGCCAGCAGTTTAAAGCGGGGGGGGACCCAGTACTTC; CDR3 protein: CASSLKRGGTQYF
D gene: .; J gene: TRBJ2-1; V gene: TRBV9; CDR3 length: 11; clone size: .; CDR3 DNA: TGTGCCAGCAGCGTAGAGCATGAGCAGTTCTTC; CDR3 protein: CASSVEHEQFF
D gene: TRBD2; J gene: TRBJ2-7; V gene: TRBV5-1; CDR3 length: 14; clone size: .; CDR3 DNA: TGCGCCAGCAGCCAAAGCGGGAGCGGCTACGAGCAGTACTTC; CDR3 protein: CASSQSGSGYEQYF
D gene: .; J gene: TRBJ1-1; V gene: TRBV6-2/TRBV6-3; CDR3 length: 11; clone size: few; CDR3 DNA: TGTGCCAGCATTAAGAACACTGAAGCTTTCTTT; CDR3 protein: CASIKNTEAFF
D gene: .; J gene: TRBJ2-1; V gene: TRBV7-2; CDR3 length: 14; clone size: .; CDR3 DNA: TGTGCCAGCAGCTTCCAGGGGCGTATCAATGAGCAGTTCTTC; CDR3 protein: CASSFQGRINEQFF
D gene: .; J gene: TRBJ2-7; V gene: TRBV7-2; CDR3 length: 13; clone size: .; CDR3 DNA: TGTGCCAGCAGCTTAGCGATAGTCGGCGAGCAGTACTTC; CDR3 protein: CASSLAIVGEQYF
D gene: TRBD2; J gene: TRBJ2-1; V gene: TRBV20-1; CDR3 length: 16; clone size: .; CDR3 DNA: TGCAGTGCTCCTCCATCTAGCGGGAGCTCCTACAATGAGCAGTTCTTC; CDR3 protein: CSAPPSSGSSYNEQFF
D gene: .; J gene: TRBJ2-5; V gene: TRBV11-3; CDR3 length: 14; clone size: .; CDR3 DNA: TGTGCCAGCTCTCGACACCCCCGTCTGCAGACCCAGTACTTC; CDR3 protein: CASSRHPRLQTQYF
D gene: .; J gene: TRBJ2-3; V gene: TRBV7-2; CDR3 length: 15; clone size: .; CDR3 DNA: TGTGCCAGCAGCTTAGGACTTCCAGGGGCAGATACGCAGTATTTT; CDR3 protein: CASSLGLPGADTQYF
D gene: .; J gene: TRBJ1-5; V gene: TRBV12-3/TRBV12-4; CDR3 length: 11; clone size: .; CDR3 DNA: TGTGCCAGCAGCCAGCTAGGGCCCCAGCATTTT; CDR3 protein: CASSQLGPQHF
D gene: .; J gene: TRBJ2-7; V gene: TRBV6-1; CDR3 length: 16; clone size: few; CDR3 DNA: TGTGCCAGCAACCGCCCTGGGTGGCCGGGCTCCTACGAGCAGTACTTC; CDR3 protein: CASNRPGWPGSYEQYF
D gene: TRBD2; J gene: TRBJ2-2; V gene: TRBV6-2/TRBV6-3; CDR3 length: 14; clone size: .; CDR3 DNA: TGTGCCAGCGGGAGGGCGGATCGGACCGGGGAGCTGTTTTTT; CDR3 protein: CASGRADRTGELFF
D gene: .; J gene: TRBJ2-3; V gene: TRBV29-1; CDR3 length: 14; clone size: .; CDR3 DNA: TGCAGCGTTGGGCGGGGATCCAGCACAGATACGCAGTATTTT; CDR3 protein: CSVGRGSSTDTQYF
D gene: .; J gene: TRBJ2-3; V gene: TRBV12-5; CDR3 length: 15; clone size: .; CDR3 DNA: TGTGCTAGTGGTCTGAGAGGGGTCGGCACAGATACGCAGTATTTT; CDR3 protein: CASGLRGVGTDTQYF
D gene: .; J gene: TRBJ2-5; V gene: TRBV6-5; CDR3 length: 15; clone size: few; CDR3 DNA: TGTGCCAGCAGTTATAGTTTGGGGAGTCGGGAGACCCAGTACTTC; CDR3 protein: CASSYSLGSRETQYF
D gene: TRBD2; J gene: TRBJ2-1; V gene: TRBV11-2; CDR3 length: 16; clone size: .; CDR3 DNA: TGTGCCAGCAGCTTAACCTCCGGGACTACCTACAATGAGCAGTTCTTC; CDR3 protein: CASSLTSGTTYNEQFF
D gene: TRBD2; J gene: TRBJ2-1; V gene: TRBV20-1; CDR3 length: 17; clone size: few; CDR3 DNA: TGCAGTGCTAGAGATTCCTACCGCGGGAGCTCCTACAATGAGCAGTTCTTC; CDR3 protein: CSARDSYRGSSYNEQFF
D gene: TRBD1; J gene: TRBJ1-1; V gene: TRBV20-1; CDR3 length: 14; clone size: .; CDR3 DNA: TGCAGTGCTAGAGAAAGGACAGGGCCTATCAGAGCTTTCTTT; CDR3 protein: CSARERTGPIRAFF
D gene: TRBD2; J gene: TRBJ2-1; V gene: TRBV29-1; CDR3 length: 13; clone size: many; CDR3 DNA: TGCAGCGTCCGACTAGCAACCTACAATGAGCAGTTCTTC; CDR3 protein: CSVRLATYNEQFF